The text below deals with one T cell receptor beta chain. The sample belongs to a study of T cell changes during pregnancy in multiple sclerosis. This table comes from immunoSEQ multiplex PCR, and its TCRdb copy is limited to in-frame clones, with some not included. The sample lists over 15,000 clones, approximately 84% occurring once. Trimming pared 2 bases from V and 5 bases from J, leaving 9 bases between. Germline V lookup: CDR1 MNHEY, CDR2 SMNVEV (reference sequence). This CDR3 spans 13 amino acids. Sequences were derived from CD8+ T cells from peripheral blood mononuclear cells, sampled in the second trimester of pregnancy. This TCR was recovered from a female donor in good health, enrolled as a control in a pregnancy study. J is TRBJ1-2 and V is TRBV27, with D tentatively TRBD1 (6 bases). The CDR3 spells CASSLRQEYGYTF. CDR3 bases: TGTGCCAGCAGTTTAAGACAGGAGTATGGCTACACCTTC.